These 20 T cell receptor beta chains originate from one sample sequenced in a study of human T cells and chemical hapten exposure. TCRdb ran MiXCR on the RACE reads and lists one entry per CDR3 protein. The sample lists tens of thousands of distinct CDR3 sequences, about 11% occurring once. Noted time point: patch test 3, about 24 weeks after DPC sensitization. Treatment of the sample: therapeutic diphenylcyclopropenone sensitization with weekly scalp DPC. The sequencing used whole blood, collected in connection with sensitization to the hapten diphenylcyclopropenone (DPC). The source is a woman in her 30s with alopecia areata. Some clones in this sample may be carry-over from other donors' samples.

The rearrangement joins TRBV12-3 or TRBV12-4 to TRBJ1-2; D is undetermined. This CDR3 has 12 residues. Trimming stripped 3 bases from V and 5 bases from J, with 7 bases between. The CDR3 protein is CASSFRGYGYTF. CDR3 coding DNA: TGTGCCAGCAGTTTCCGGGGTTATGGCTACACCTTC.

This clonotype came up many times. The rearrangement links TRBV11-2 to TRBJ2-7; D possibly corresponds to TRBD2 (5 bases). The CDR3 has 14 residues. V was clipped by 5 bases and J by 1 base, with 12 bases between them. The V gene's germline CDR1 is SGHAT and CDR2 FQNNGV. CDR3 DNA: TGTGCCAGCAGCATTACGTCGGGGTCCTACGAGCAGTACGTC. Its translation is CASSITSGSYEQYV.

This clonotype was detected a few times. The chain is built from TRBV5-1 and TRBJ1-5; D call uncertain. Germline-derived CDR1 and CDR2 are SGHRS and YFSETQ. V lost 0 bases and J 5 bases, leaving 6 bases between the germline ends. CDR3 length equals 13 residues. The CDR3 sequence is CASSLGFDQPQHF. Written as DNA, the CDR3 is TGCGCCAGCAGCTTGGGTTTCGATCAGCCCCAGCATTTT. The variable domain in full, completed from reference TRBV5-1 and TRBJ1-5, reads KAGVTQTPRYLIKTRGQQVTLSCSPISGHRSVSWYQQTPGQGLQFLFEYFSETQRNKGNFPGRFSGRQFSNSRSEMNVSTLELGDSALYLCASSLGFDQPQHFGDGTRLSIL.

V gene TRBV6-2 or TRBV6-3 combines with J gene TRBJ2-2, with 7 bases fitting TRBD1. The CDR3 loop spans 14 amino acids. Trimming took 10 bases from V and 5 from J; bases not matched to a gene: 10. From germline, CDR1 is MNHEY and CDR2 SVGEGT. CDR3 DNA: TGTGCCACCCACGGGGCAGGGGGTACCGGGGAGCTGTTTTTT. It is translated as CATHGAGGTGELFF.

This clonotype was seen many times. J is TRBJ2-5 and V is TRBV3-1; D might be TRBD2 (5 bases). Germline V lookup: CDR1 LGHDT, CDR2 YNNKEL (reference sequence). This CDR3 contains 16 residues. The V end was cut by 0 bases, the J end by 1 base, with 12 bases between. Written as DNA, the CDR3 is TGTGCCAGCAGCCAAGATCTATCGGACTCCCAAGAGACCCAGTACTTC. This translates into CASSQDLSDSQETQYF.

As concerns this clonotype: This clone may be a read error of a much larger clone one base away. The rearrangement joins TRBV12-3 or TRBV12-4 to TRBJ2-1, with 8 nucleotides matching TRBD1. Trimming at V came to 6 bases and at J to 8 bases, leaving 9 bases not matched to a gene. CDR3 length: 14 residues. CDR3 in amino acids: CASRFQGAKDEQFF. In DNA, the CDR3 is TGTGCCAGCAGGTTCCAGGGGGCTAAGGATGAGCAGTTCTTC.

This clonotype was observed at least ten times. The chain joins TRBV7-2 to TRBJ2-1; 7 bases line up with TRBD2. The CDR3 is made up of 15 amino acids. J lost 9 bases, V lost 5 bases, and 13 bases had no gene match. CDR1 and CDR2 from the germline V gene are SGHTA and FQGNSA. As DNA, the CDR3 is TGTGCCAGCAGCCAAAGGCCGAGCGGGAAAGGTGAGCAGTTCTTC. The encoded protein is CASSQRPSGKGEQFF.

As concerns this clonotype: A read error may account for a junction end that differs from germline. The chain uses TRBV25-1 and TRBJ1-6; D is possibly TRBD1 (6 bases). Germline CDR1 is MGHDK and CDR2 is SYGVNS. CDR3 length: 15 residues. In nucleotides, the CDR3 is TGTGCCAGCAGTGAAAGGACAGACGGTAATTTACCCCTCCACTTT. Its translation is CASSERTDGNLPLHF.

This clonotype was counted ten times or more. This sequence joins TRBV3-1 and TRBJ2-7, with 8 bases that match TRBD1. The CDR3 sequence is 15 residues long. Per the germline V gene, CDR1 is LGHDT and CDR2 is YNNKEL (reference sequence). With V trimmed by 1 base and J by 0 bases, 2 bases remained unmatched. The CDR3 DNA reads as TGTGCCAGCAGCCAAGCGGGACAGGTCTCCTACGAGCAGTACTTC. Translating it yields CASSQAGQVSYEQYF.

The chain recombines TRBV7-6 with TRBJ2-1, with a possible D match to TRBD2 (6 bases). The CDR3 is 16 amino acids. Between the trimmed V and J ends, which lost 3 bases and 2 bases, there was a span of 14 bases. Germline values: CDR1 SGHVS, CDR2 FNYEAQ. DNA for the CDR3: TGTGCCAGCAGCTTGAGTGGGGGGATCCCCTACAATGAGCAGTTCTTC. Its protein is CASSLSGGIPYNEQFF.

This clonotype was seen at least ten times. The chain combines TRBV28 with TRBJ2-7; possibly TRBD2 for D (6 bases). Germline CDR1 is MDHEN and CDR2 is SYDVKM. This CDR3 region has 13 residues. Trimming removed 5 bases at V and 2 bases at J, with 10 bases between. Here the CDR3 DNA reads TGTGCCAGCAGTGGCGGGACTCCCTACGAGCAGTACTTC. Amino acid sequence: CASSGGTPYEQYF. Based on the CDR3 plus reference TRBV28 and TRBJ2-7, the full variable domain is DVKVTQSSRYLVKRTGEKVFLECVQDMDHENMFWYRQDPGLGLRLIYFSYDVKMKEKGDIPEGYSVSREKKERFSLILESASTNQTSMYLCASSGGTPYEQYFGPGTRLTVT.

This chain connects TRBV30 to TRBJ1-2; D remains ambiguous. Between the trimmed V and J ends, which lost 3 bases and 1 base, there was a span of 9 bases. The germline gives CDR1 GTSNPN, CDR2 SVGIG (reference sequence). The CDR3 loop spans 13 amino acids. The CDR3 loop is CAWRSTVNYGYTF. CDR3 nucleotide sequence: TGTGCCTGGAGAAGTACGGTTAACTATGGCTACACCTTC.

The chain is built from TRBV10-1 and TRBJ1-2; D gene unclear. CDR1 and CDR2 from the germline V gene are WNHNN and SYGVQD (reference sequence). This CDR3 comprises 13 residues. Deletions cut 3 bases from V and 1 base from J, with 6 bases between. The CDR3 DNA reads as TGCGCCAGCAGTGAACAGCTTAACTATGGCTACACCTTC. As protein: CASSEQLNYGYTF.

This clonotype came up a few times. This chain joins TRBV18 and TRBJ1-1, with TRBD1 matching 7 bases. The germline V gene has CDR1 KGHSH and CDR2 LQKENI. The CDR3 is made up of 14 amino acids. V gave up 4 bases and J gave up 1 base; unmatched junction bases: 3. CDR3 sequence reads: CASSRTGANTEAFF. Here the CDR3 DNA reads TGTGCCAGCTCACGCACAGGGGCGAACACTGAAGCTTTCTTT.

A few counts support this clonotype. The rearrangement links TRBV28 to TRBJ1-2, with 7 bases fitting TRBD1. Trimming removed 7 bases from V and 4 bases from J; junction bases left unmatched: 12. Germline values: CDR1 MDHEN, CDR2 SYDVKM. This CDR3 region has 15 residues. The CDR3 DNA follows: TGTGCCAGCACGAACCCGGGACAGACGATCTATGGCTACACCTTC. Its protein is CASTNPGQTIYGYTF.

This clonotype was picked up a small number of times. CDR3 amino acids: CASSGDRSFATNEKLFF. In DNA, the CDR3 is TGTGCCAGCAGTGGGGACAGGTCGTTTGCAACTAATGAAAAACTGTTTTTT. The chain is built from TRBV6-1 and TRBJ1-4; 8 bases align to TRBD1. Germline CDR1 and CDR2: MNHNS and SASEGT. After removal of 4 bases from V and 0 bases from J, the junction contained 7 bases not matched to a gene. The CDR3 is 17 amino acids.

The chain carries TRBV20-1 and TRBJ2-1, with 8 bases lining up with TRBD2. The CDR3 covers 15 residues. V lost 7 bases, J lost 1 base, and 9 bases stayed unmatched. The germline gives CDR1 DFQATT, CDR2 SNEGSKA (reference sequence). CDR3 sequence: CSVAPGLVSYNEQFF. In nucleotides, the CDR3 is TGCAGTGTCGCACCGGGACTAGTGTCCTACAATGAGCAGTTCTTC.

In its sample, this clonotype was seen a few times. The chain employs TRBV6-5 and TRBJ2-7; D is possibly TRBD1 (5 bases). The CDR3 contains 12 residues. Trimming cost V 5 bases and J 4 bases, with 9 bases left between them. CDR1 and CDR2 from the germline V gene are MNHEY and SVGAGI. The CDR3, as DNA: TGTGCCAGCAGTCAGCCAGGGTACGAGCAGTACTTC. Its translation: CASSQPGYEQYF.

This clonotype was seen ten or more times. The gene calls are TRBV6-1 and TRBJ2-6; 8 bases agree with TRBD1. The CDR3 runs to 14 residues. In germline, CDR1 is MNHNS, CDR2 SASEGT. Trimming took 11 bases from V and 8 from J; bases not matched to a gene: 11. CDR3 protein: CAASRTGMTNVLTF. Here the CDR3 DNA reads TGTGCCGCGAGCCGGACAGGGATGACCAACGTCCTGACTTTC.

This clonotype was counted between two and nine times. This sequence joins TRBV11-2 and TRBJ2-5, with TRBD1 identical over 7 bases. V was pared by 0 bases and J by 2 bases, with 9 bases of the junction left unmatched. Germline values: CDR1 SGHAT, CDR2 FQNNGV. The CDR3 has 17 amino acids. The CDR3, as DNA: TGTGCCAGCAGCTTAGATCACTTGTCGGACAGGCAAGAGACCCAGTACTTC. Residues: CASSLDHLSDRQETQYF. The full variable domain, completed using reference TRBV11-2 and TRBJ2-5, is EAGVAQSPRYKIIEKRQSVAFWCNPISGHATLYWYQQILGQGPKLLIQFQNNGVVDDSQLPKDRFSAERLKGVDSTLKIQPAKLEDSAVYLCASSLDHLSDRQETQYFGPGTRLLVL.